This is a list of T cell receptor beta chains from one sample in a study of identical twins. TCRdb re-derived calls from the 5' RACE reads in MiXCR, one entry per CDR3 protein. The top ten hold approximately 4.5% of the sample, which has 700,000 or so distinct CDR3 sequences, about 20% seen once. This same sample was also part of a study on T cells expressing NK-cell markers.

The sample was PBMCs. The source is a woman aged 18-29 years in good health. Each CDR3 is given with its conserved first and last residue. D genes are given only for firm matches. Size is omitted from some rows. Given values are once, few, many or a class for expanded clones.

>many|TRBV12-3/TRBV12-4|NA|TRBJ2-1
TGTGCCAGCAGTCGTTCCGGGACGTTCGATGAGCAGTTCTTC
CASSRSGTFDEQFF
>NA|TRBV7-2|NA|TRBJ1-5
TGTGCCAGCAGCGTACAGCATCAGCCCCAGCATTTT
CASSVQHQPQHF
>few|TRBV6-2/TRBV6-3|NA|TRBJ2-3
TGTGCCAGCAGTTCCCCCGCCGGGACGAATTTTATGACAACCACAGATACGCAGTATTTT
CASSSPAGTNFMTTTDTQYF
>few|TRBV4-3|TRBD1|TRBJ2-1
TGCGCCAGCAGCCAAGGGGGACAGGGGGCGTTTAATGAGCAGTTCTTC
CASSQGGQGAFNEQFF
>few|TRBV5-6|NA|TRBJ1-2
TGTGCCAGCAGCCGTACAGGGACCCCAGCTAACTATGGCTACACCTTC
CASSRTGTPANYGYTF
>NA|TRBV7-9|NA|TRBJ1-6
TGTGCCAGCAGCGGGGGGACGCCGCAAGCTCTTAATTCACCCCTCCACTTT
CASSGGTPQALNSPLHF
>NA|TRBV13|TRBD2|TRBJ2-1
TGTGCCAGCAGCTCAACTAGCGGGAGAGCCTACAATGAGCAGTTCTTC
CASSSTSGRAYNEQFF
>many|TRBV10-2|NA|TRBJ2-1
TGCGCCAGCAGTGATAGGGCCCTAGTTAGGGATGAGCAGTTCTTC
CASSDRALVRDEQFF
>NA|TRBV20-1|NA|TRBJ2-5
TGCAGTGCTAGAGATGGAGGCAGGATCCAAGAGACCCAGTACTTC
CSARDGGRIQETQYF
>many|TRBV18|NA|TRBJ1-6
TGTGCCAGCTCGCGGGACGGTAATTCACCCCTCCACTTT
CASSRDGNSPLHF
>NA|TRBV7-7|NA|TRBJ2-1
TGTGCTAGCAGCTTAGAACGGGGCGTTGAGCAGTTCTTC
CASSLERGVEQFF
>few|TRBV20-1|TRBD2|TRBJ2-1
TGCAGTGCTAGAGATCATAGCGGGAGGCAGGATGAGCAGTTCTTC
CSARDHSGRQDEQFF
>many|TRBV20-1|NA|TRBJ2-2
TGCAGTGGGCAAGGCGACACCGGGGAGCTGTTTTTT
CSGQGDTGELFF
>NA|TRBV6-1|TRBD1|TRBJ2-1
TGTGCCAGCAGTGAACGAGACAGGGTAGGGAATGAGCAGTTCTTC
CASSERDRVGNEQFF
>few|TRBV7-6|NA|TRBJ1-3
TGTGCCAGCAGCTTCAGCCGCCTAGGGGGAAACACCATATATTTT
CASSFSRLGGNTIYF
>NA|TRBV5-1|NA|TRBJ2-7
TGCGCCAGCAGCAGGGGACTGCTTAACTACGAGCAGTACTTC
CASSRGLLNYEQYF
>NA|TRBV5-1|NA|TRBJ2-7
TGCGCCAGCAGCCCTTTACAGGGTGCCTACGAGCAGTACTTC
CASSPLQGAYEQYF
>few|TRBV6-5|TRBD2|TRBJ2-5
TGTGCCAGCAGTTACGCGGCTAGCGGGAGTGTGACCCAGTACTTC
CASSYAASGSVTQYF
>NA|TRBV7-3|TRBD2|TRBJ2-7
TGTGCCAGCAGCTTAAGCCGACCCGGGACTAGCGGGGGGCCCACGGGTGAATACGAGCAGTACTTC
CASSLSRPGTSGGPTGEYEQYF
>few|TRBV27|NA|TRBJ1-5
TGTGCCAGCAGTATGTCTCAGGGTCAGCCCCAGCATTTT
CASSMSQGQPQHF
>few|TRBV27|NA|TRBJ2-1
TGTGCCAGCACCTTGGAGGGGTCGAATGAGCAGTTCTTC
CASTLEGSNEQFF
>few|TRBV4-3|NA|TRBJ2-2
TGCGCCAGCAGCCAGACCGGGATTCCCACCGGGGAGCTGTTTTTT
CASSQTGIPTGELFF
>NA|TRBV20-1|NA|TRBJ2-1
TGCTGTGCTAGAGCCTATAAGGGAGCGGTATCCTACAATGAGCAGTTCTTC
CCARAYKGAVSYNEQFF
>once|TRBV20-1|TRBD2|TRBJ2-3
TGCAGTGCTAGAGGGCCCACTAGCGGGGGGTCTACCACAGATACGCAGTATTTT
CSARGPTSGGSTTDTQYF
>NA|TRBV4-2|NA|TRBJ2-3
TGTGCCAGCGAGGGAGAGACAGGCAATACGCAGTATTTT
CASEGETGNTQYF
>NA|TRBV7-9|NA|TRBJ2-4
TGTGCCAGCAGCAAAGGGACATCTAAAAACATTCAGTACTTC
CASSKGTSKNIQYF
>NA|TRBV18|TRBD2|TRBJ2-3
TGTGCCAGCTCACCACGATGGTCCGGGAGGGACACAGATACGCAGTATTTT
CASSPRWSGRDTDTQYF
>NA|TRBV20-1|NA|TRBJ2-7
TGCAGTGCTGGCAGGGGGGTCTACGAGCAGTACTTC
CSAGRGVYEQYF
>NA|TRBV27|NA|TRBJ2-5
TGTGCCAGCAGTTTATTGGTACAGGGAGTAGAGACCCAGTACTTC
CASSLLVQGVETQYF
>NA|TRBV29-1|TRBD1|TRBJ1-2
TGCAGCGCCGCAAACAGGGGTGCGCTCTATGGCTACACCTTC
CSAANRGALYGYTF
>few|TRBV20-1|NA|TRBJ2-7
TGCAGTGCTGGCGGGGGAGGGGGGACCGGGTCCTACGAGCAGTACTTC
CSAGGGGGTGSYEQYF
>NA|TRBV4-2|NA|TRBJ2-5
TGTGCCAGCAGCCAAAGCAACCAAGAGACCCAGTACTTC
CASSQSNQETQYF
>NA|TRBV7-9|NA|TRBJ2-1
TGTGCCAGCAGCCGCCGCGCCGACAGACAACAGTTCTTC
CASSRRADRQQFF
>NA|TRBV6-1|NA|TRBJ2-2
TGTGCCAGCAGATCAGGACAGACGAACACCGGGGAGCTGTTTTTT
CASRSGQTNTGELFF
>NA|TRBV27|NA|TRBJ2-5
TGTGCCAGCAGATACTCCCTGTGGGGGACCCAGTACTTC
CASRYSLWGTQYF
>few|TRBV7-9|NA|TRBJ2-7
TGTGCCAGCAGCTTCGCGCAGGGTTGGGCCTACGAGCAGTACTTC
CASSFAQGWAYEQYF
>NA|TRBV12-5|NA|TRBJ2-7
TGTGCTAGTGGTTTAAGCGAGCAGTACTTC
CASGLSEQYF
>NA|TRBV7-9|TRBD1|TRBJ2-7
TGTGCCAGCAGCTCAACAGGGGCTTCCTACGAGCAGTACTTC
CASSSTGASYEQYF
>few|TRBV7-3|TRBD2|TRBJ2-1
TGTGCCAGCAGCTTAAGACAGGGGTTGGGCACTAGCGGGAGCCGCCGTTACAATGAGCAGTTCTTC
CASSLRQGLGTSGSRRYNEQFF
>few|TRBV5-1|NA|TRBJ2-7
TGCGCCAGCAGCTTGGATCTAGCATACGAAGATCAGTACTTC
CASSLDLAYEDQYF
>few|TRBV29-1|NA|TRBJ1-1
TGCAGCGCCCGGGGGTCCCCCGAGGGGACTGAAGCTTTCTTT
CSARGSPEGTEAFF
>many|TRBV4-3|NA|TRBJ2-5
TGCGCCAGCAGCCATTCTCCTGGCGAGACCCAGTACTTC
CASSHSPGETQYF
>NA|TRBV12-3/TRBV12-4|NA|TRBJ2-3
TGTGCCAGCAGTGCAACAGCAGATACGCAGTATTTT
CASSATADTQYF
>few|TRBV6-1|TRBD1|TRBJ2-1
TGTGCCAGCAGTCCCCGGGACAGGGTGTTGGATGAGCAGTTCTTC
CASSPRDRVLDEQFF
>few|TRBV7-8|NA|TRBJ1-1
TGTGCCAGCAGCTTAGAGTTGTCCACTGAAGCTTTCTTT
CASSLELSTEAFF
>NA|TRBV20-1|NA|TRBJ2-7
TGCAGTGCACGACAGGCAACCTACGAGCAGTACTTC
CSARQATYEQYF
>NA|TRBV5-5|TRBD1|TRBJ2-7
TGTGCCAGCAGCTCGGTAGGGACAGGGAATAACGAGCAGTACTTC
CASSSVGTGNNEQYF
>NA|TRBV25-1|NA|TRBJ2-7
TGTGCCACCGCGCTCGCCGGCGGCTACGAGCAGCACTTC
CATALAGGYEQHF
>few|TRBV20-1|TRBD2|TRBJ2-7
TGCAGTGCTAGACGGAGGACTAGCGGTTACGAGCAGTACTTC
CSARRRTSGYEQYF
>NA|TRBV5-1|NA|TRBJ2-3
TGCGCCAGCAGCTTGGATCTAACCTTACTAAGAGATACGCAGTATTTT
CASSLDLTLLRDTQYF
>many|TRBV7-9|NA|TRBJ2-1
TGTGCCAGCAGCTGGACACCCAAGGCGCGGTTCTTC
CASSWTPKARFF
>many|TRBV12-3/TRBV12-4|NA|TRBJ1-2
TGTGCCAGCAGTGATCGGATTGCTGGCTACACCTTC
CASSDRIAGYTF
>NA|TRBV19|TRBD1|TRBJ2-3
TGTGCCAGCAGCGACAGGGGGGCAGATACGCAGTATTTT
CASSDRGADTQYF